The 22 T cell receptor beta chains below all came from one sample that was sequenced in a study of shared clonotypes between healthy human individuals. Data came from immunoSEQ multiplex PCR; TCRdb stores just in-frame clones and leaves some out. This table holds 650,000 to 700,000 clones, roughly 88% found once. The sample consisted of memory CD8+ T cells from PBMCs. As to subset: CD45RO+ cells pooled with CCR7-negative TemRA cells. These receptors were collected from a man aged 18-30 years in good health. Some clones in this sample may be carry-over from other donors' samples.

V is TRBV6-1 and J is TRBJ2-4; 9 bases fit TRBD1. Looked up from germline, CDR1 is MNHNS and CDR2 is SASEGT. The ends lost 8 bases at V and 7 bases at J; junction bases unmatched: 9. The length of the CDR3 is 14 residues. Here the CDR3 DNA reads TGTGCCAGCCCTGGGGGACAGGGTCGGAACATTCAGTACTTC. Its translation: CASPGGQGRNIQYF.

In DNA form, the CDR3 reads TGTGCCAGCAGCTTATACCCTCCGGGTAGCGGGGGGGGTACCGGGGAGCTGTTTTTT. Translating it yields CASSLYPPGSGGGTGELFF. This chain connects TRBV11-1 to TRBJ2-2; 11 bases are a match to TRBD2. The J segment lost 5 bases and the V segment lost 2 bases, leaving 13 bases of the junction unmatched. The CDR3 length is 19 residues. In germline, CDR1 is SGHAT, CDR2 FQDESV (reference sequence).

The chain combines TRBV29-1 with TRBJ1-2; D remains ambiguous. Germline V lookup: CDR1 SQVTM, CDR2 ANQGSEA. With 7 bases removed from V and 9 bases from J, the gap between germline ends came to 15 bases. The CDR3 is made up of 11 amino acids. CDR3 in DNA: TGCAGCGCCGATCTCCTAAACAGCTACACCTTC. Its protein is CSADLLNSYTF.

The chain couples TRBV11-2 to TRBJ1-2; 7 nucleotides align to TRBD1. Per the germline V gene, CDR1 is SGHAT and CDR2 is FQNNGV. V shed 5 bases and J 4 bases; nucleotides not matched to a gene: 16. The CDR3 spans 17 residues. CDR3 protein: CASSPMTGTVLFYGYTF. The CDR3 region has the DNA TGTGCCAGCAGCCCAATGACCGGGACAGTTCTTTTCTATGGCTACACCTTC.

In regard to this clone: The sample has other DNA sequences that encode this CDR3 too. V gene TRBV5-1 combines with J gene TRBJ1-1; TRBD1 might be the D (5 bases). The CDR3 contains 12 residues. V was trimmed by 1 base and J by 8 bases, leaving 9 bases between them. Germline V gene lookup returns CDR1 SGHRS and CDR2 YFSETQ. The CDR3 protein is CASSLLGAEAFF. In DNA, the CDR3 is TGCGCCAGCAGCTTGTTAGGGGCCGAAGCTTTCTTT.

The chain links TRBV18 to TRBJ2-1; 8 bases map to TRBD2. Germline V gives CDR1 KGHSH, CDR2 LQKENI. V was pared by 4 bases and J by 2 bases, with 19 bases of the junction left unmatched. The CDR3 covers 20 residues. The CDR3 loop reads CASSRTSGLESSVAYNEQFF. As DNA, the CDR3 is TGTGCCAGCTCACGAACCTCGGGACTAGAATCGTCTGTGGCCTACAATGAGCAGTTCTTC.

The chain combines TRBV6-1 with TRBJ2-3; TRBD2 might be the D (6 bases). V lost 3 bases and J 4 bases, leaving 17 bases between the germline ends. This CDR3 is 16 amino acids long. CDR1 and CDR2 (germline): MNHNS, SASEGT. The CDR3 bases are TGTGCCAGCAGTGAGCCCCGGACCGGGGGAGCAGATACGCAGTATTTT. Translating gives CASSEPRTGGADTQYF.

In nucleotides, the CDR3 is TGTGCCAGCAGCAACGGTGGAAACACCATATATTTT. Translated, it gives CASSNGGNTIYF. The V gene is TRBV27, the J gene TRBJ1-3; D call uncertain. Germline V gene data show CDR1 as MNHEY and CDR2 as SMNVEV (reference sequence). This CDR3 has 12 amino acids. V lost 6 bases and J lost 3, with 6 bases in between.

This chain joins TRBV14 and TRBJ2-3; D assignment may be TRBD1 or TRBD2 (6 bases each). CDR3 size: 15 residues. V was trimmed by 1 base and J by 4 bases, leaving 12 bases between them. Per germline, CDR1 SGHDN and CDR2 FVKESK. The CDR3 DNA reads TGTGCCAGCAGCCAAGTTTTCGGGGGCTCAGATACGCAGTATTTT. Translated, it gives CASSQVFGGSDTQYF.

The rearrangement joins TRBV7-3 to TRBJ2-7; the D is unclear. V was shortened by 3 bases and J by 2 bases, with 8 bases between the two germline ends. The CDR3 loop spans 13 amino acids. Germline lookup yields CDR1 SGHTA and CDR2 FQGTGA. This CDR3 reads CASSFDLAYEQYF. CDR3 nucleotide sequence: TGTGCCAGCAGCTTCGACTTAGCCTACGAGCAGTACTTC.

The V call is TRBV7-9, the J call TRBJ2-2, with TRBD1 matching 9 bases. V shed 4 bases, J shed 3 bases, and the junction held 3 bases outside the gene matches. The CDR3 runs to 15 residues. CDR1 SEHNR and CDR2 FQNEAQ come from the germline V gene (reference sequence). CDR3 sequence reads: CASSSGTGHTGELFF. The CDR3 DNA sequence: TGTGCCAGCAGCTCCGGGACAGGGCACACCGGGGAGCTGTTTTTT.

This CDR3 reads CASSEAGASVLLAKNIQYF. CDR3 nucleotide sequence: TGTGCCAGCAGTGAAGCAGGGGCTTCCGTACTACTAGCCAAAAACATTCAGTACTTC. The chain recombines TRBV2 with TRBJ2-4; a weak D match, TRBD1 (5 bases). V was shortened by 0 bases and J by 0 bases, with 18 bases between the two germline ends. The CDR3 is made up of 19 amino acids. The V gene's germline CDR1 is SNHLY and CDR2 FYNNEI.

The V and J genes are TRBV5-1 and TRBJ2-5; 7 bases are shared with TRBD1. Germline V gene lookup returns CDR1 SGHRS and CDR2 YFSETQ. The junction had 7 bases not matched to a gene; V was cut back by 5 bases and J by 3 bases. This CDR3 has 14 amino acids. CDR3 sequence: CASSPRGRKETQYF. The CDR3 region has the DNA TGCGCCAGCAGTCCGAGGGGGCGCAAAGAGACCCAGTACTTC.

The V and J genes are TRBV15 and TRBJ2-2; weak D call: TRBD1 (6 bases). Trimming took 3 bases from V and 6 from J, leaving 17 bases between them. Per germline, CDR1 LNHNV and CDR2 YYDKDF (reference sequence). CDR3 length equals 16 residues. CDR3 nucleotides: TGTGCCACCAGCAGGGAACCCTACAGGGTCCCCGGGGAGCTGTTTTTT. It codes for CATSREPYRVPGELFF.

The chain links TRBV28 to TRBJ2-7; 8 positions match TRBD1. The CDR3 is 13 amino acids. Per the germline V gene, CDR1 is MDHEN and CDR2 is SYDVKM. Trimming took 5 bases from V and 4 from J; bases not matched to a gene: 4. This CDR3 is CASSPRGLYEQYF. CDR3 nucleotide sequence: TGTGCCAGCAGTCCCAGGGGGCTTTACGAGCAGTACTTC.

This CDR3 is CASSLGSANEQFF. CDR3 DNA sequence: TGTGCCAGCAGCCTGGGAAGCGCGAATGAGCAGTTCTTC. This chain joins TRBV7-9 and TRBJ2-1, with no clear D. Germline V gene sequence: CDR1 SEHNR, CDR2 FQNEAQ (reference sequence). The CDR3 is 13 residues long. Trimming removed 5 bases at V and 7 bases at J, with 12 bases between. Full variable domain (missing parts from reference TRBV7-9 and TRBJ2-1): DTGVSQNPRHKITKRGQNVTFRCDPISEHNRLYWYRQTLGQGPEFLTYFQNEAQLEKSRLLSDRFSAERPKGSFSTLEIQRTEQGDSAMYLCASSLGSANEQFFGPGTRLTVL.

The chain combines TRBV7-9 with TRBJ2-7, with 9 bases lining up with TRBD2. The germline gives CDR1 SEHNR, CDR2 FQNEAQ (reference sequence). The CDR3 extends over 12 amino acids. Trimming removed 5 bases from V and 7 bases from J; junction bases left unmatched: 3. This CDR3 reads CASSVLAGEQYF. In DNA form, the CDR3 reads TGTGCCAGCAGCGTTCTAGCGGGAGAGCAGTACTTC.

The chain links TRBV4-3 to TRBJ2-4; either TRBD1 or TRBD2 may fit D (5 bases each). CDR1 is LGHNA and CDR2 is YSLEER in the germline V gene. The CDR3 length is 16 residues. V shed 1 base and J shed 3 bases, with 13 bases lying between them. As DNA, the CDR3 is TGCGCCAGCAGCCAAGGGGCCGGGACCGACAAAAACATTCAGTACTTC. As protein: CASSQGAGTDKNIQYF.

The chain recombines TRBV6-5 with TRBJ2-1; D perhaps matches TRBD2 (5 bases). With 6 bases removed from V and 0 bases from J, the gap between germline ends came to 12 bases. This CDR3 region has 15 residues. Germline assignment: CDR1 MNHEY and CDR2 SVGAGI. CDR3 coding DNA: TGTGCCAGCAGCGACGGAGGTCCCTCCTACAATGAGCAGTTCTTC. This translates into CASSDGGPSYNEQFF.

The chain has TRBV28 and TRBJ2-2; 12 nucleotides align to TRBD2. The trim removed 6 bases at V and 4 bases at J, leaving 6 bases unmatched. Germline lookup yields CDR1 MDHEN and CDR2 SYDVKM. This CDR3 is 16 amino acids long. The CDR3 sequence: CASSLGLAGSTGELFF. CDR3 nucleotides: TGTGCCAGCAGCCTTGGACTAGCGGGAAGCACCGGGGAGCTGTTTTTT.

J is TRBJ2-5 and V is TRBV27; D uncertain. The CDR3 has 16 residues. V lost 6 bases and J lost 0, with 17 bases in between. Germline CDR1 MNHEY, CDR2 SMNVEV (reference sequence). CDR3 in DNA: TGTGCCAGCAGCTTTTATTATCGACGTGACCAAGAGACCCAGTACTTC. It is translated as CASSFYYRRDQETQYF.

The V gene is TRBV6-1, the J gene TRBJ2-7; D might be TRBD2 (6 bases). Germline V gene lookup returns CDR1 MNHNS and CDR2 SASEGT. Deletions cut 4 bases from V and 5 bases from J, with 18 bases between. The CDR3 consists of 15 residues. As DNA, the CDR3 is TGTGCCAGCAGTGGGGGCGGGATTTTGGGGAACGAGCAGTACTTC. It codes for CASSGGGILGNEQYF.